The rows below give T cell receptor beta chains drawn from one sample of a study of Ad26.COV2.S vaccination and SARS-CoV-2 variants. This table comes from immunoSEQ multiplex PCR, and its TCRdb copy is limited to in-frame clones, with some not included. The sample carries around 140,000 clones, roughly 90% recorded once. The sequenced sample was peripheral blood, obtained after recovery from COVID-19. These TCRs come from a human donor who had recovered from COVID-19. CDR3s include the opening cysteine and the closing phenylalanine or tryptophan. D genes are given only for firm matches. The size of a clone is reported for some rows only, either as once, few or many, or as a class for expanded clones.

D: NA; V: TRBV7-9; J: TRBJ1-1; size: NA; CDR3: CASSPPPNTEAFF; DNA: TGTGCCAGCAGCCCCCCGCCGAACACTGAAGCTTTCTTT
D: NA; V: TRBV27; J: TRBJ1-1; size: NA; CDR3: CASSFFGSAAFF; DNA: TGTGCCAGCAGCTTTTTTGGGAGTGCGGCTTTCTTT
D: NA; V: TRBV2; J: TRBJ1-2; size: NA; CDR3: CASGLSRESSGGYTF; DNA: TGTGCCAGCGGGCTCAGTAGGGAGTCCTCAGGTGGCTACACCTTC
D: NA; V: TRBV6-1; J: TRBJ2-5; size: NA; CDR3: CASSENSGRETQYF; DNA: TGTGCCAGCAGTGAGAATTCAGGCCGGGAGACCCAGTACTTC
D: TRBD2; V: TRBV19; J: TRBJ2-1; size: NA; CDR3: CASSRTSGGNEQFF; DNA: TGTGCCAGTAGTAGGACTAGCGGGGGAAATGAGCAGTTCTTC
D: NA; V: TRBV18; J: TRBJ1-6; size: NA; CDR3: CASSPERGSPLHF; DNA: TGTGCCAGCTCACCGGAACGGGGTTCACCCCTCCACTTT
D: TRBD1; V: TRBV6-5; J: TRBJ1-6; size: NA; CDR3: CASSYTDRAGSPLHF; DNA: TGTGCCAGCAGTTACACTGACAGGGCCGGTTCACCCCTCCACTTT
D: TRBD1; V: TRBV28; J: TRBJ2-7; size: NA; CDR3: CASSRQDRAWYEQYF; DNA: TGTGCCAGCAGTCGTCAGGACAGGGCGTGGTACGAGCAGTACTTC
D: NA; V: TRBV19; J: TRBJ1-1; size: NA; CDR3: CASSGAGTEAFF; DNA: TGTGCCAGTAGTGGGGCAGGGACTGAAGCTTTCTTT
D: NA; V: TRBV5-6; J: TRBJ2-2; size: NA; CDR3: CASSPETRTGTGELFF; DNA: TGTGCCAGCAGCCCAGAGACTAGGACGGGAACCGGGGAGCTGTTTTTT
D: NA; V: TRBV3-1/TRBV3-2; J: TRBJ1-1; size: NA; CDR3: CASSLGTEAFF; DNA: TGTGCCAGCAGCCTGGGCACTGAAGCTTTCTTT
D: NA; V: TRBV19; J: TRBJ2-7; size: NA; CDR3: CASSAPGQLRYEQYF; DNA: TGTGCCAGTAGTGCCCCCGGACAGTTGCGCTACGAGCAGTACTTC
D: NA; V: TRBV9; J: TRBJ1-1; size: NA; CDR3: CASSPGPRVNTEAFF; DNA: TGTGCCAGCAGCCCTGGACCGAGGGTGAACACTGAAGCTTTCTTT
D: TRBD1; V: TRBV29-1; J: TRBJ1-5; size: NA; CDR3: CSVVTGGPKGQHF; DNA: TGCAGCGTTGTGACAGGGGGACCCAAGGGCCAGCATTTT
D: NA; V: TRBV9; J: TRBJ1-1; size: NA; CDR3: CASSPGVNEAFF; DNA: TGTGCCAGCAGCCCAGGGGTAAATGAAGCTTTCTTT
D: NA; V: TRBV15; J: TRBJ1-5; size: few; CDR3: CATSRGGQPQHF; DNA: TGTGCCACCAGCAGGGGGGGTCAGCCCCAGCATTTT
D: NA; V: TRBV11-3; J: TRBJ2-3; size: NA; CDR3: CASSLDHGDTQYF; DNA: TGTGCCAGCAGCTTAGATCACGGGGATACGCAGTATTTT
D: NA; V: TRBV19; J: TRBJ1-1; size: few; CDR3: CASSMGTVNTEAFF; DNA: TGTGCCAGTAGTATGGGGACGGTGAACACTGAAGCTTTCTTT
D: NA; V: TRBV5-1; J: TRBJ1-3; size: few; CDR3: CASSKDIGSGNTIYF; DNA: TGCGCCAGCAGTAAGGACATCGGCTCTGGAAACACCATATATTTT
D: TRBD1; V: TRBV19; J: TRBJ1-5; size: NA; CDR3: CASSARTGLKGQPQHF; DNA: TGTGCCAGTAGTGCCAGGACAGGTCTAAAGGGTCAGCCCCAGCATTTT
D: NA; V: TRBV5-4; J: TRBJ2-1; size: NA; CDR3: CASSLFPWDEQFF; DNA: TGTGCCAGCAGCTTGTTCCCGTGGGATGAGCAGTTCTTC
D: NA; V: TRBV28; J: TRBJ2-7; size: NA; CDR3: CASSPAGPYEQYF; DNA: TGTGCCAGCAGTCCCGCGGGGCCCTACGAGCAGTACTTC